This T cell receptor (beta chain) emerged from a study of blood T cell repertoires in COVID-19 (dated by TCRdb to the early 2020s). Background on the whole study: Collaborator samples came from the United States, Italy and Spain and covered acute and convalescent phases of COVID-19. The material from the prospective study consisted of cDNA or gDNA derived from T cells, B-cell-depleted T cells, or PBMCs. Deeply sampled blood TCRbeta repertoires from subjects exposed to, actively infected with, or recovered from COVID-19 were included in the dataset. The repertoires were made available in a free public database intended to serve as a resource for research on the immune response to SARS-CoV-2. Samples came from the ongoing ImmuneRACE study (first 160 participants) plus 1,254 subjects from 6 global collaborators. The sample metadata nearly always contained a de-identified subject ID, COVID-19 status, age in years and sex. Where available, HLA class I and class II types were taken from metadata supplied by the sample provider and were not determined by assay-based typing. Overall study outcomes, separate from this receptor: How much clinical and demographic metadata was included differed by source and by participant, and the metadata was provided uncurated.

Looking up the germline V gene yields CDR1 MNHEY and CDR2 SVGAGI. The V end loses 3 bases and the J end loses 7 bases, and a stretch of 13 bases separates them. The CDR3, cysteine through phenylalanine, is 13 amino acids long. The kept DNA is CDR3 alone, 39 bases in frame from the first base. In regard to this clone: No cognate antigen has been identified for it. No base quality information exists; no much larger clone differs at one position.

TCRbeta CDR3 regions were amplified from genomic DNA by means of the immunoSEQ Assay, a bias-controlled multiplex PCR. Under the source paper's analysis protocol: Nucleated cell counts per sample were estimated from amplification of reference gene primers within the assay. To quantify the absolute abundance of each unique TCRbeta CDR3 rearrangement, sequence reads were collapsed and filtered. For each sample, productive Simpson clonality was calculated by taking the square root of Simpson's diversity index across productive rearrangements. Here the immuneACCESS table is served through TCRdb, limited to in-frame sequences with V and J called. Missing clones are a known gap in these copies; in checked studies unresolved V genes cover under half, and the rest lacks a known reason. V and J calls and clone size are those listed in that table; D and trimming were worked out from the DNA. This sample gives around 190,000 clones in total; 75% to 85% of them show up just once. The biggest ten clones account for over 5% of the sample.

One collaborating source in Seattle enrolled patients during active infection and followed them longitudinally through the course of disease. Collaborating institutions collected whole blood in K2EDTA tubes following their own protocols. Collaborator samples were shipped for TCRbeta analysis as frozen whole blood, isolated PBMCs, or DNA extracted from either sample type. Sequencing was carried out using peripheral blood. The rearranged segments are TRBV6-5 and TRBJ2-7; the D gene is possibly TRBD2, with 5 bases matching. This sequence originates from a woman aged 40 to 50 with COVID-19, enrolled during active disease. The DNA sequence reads TGTGCCAGCAGTTATGTCATATCGGGGGAGCAGTACTTC. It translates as CASSYVISGEQYF.